One sample yielded the 14 T cell receptor beta chains listed below, sequenced in a study of shared clonotypes between healthy human individuals. The protocol was immunoSEQ multiplex PCR, while the TCRdb copy is restricted to in-frame clones and leaves out a portion. In the table there are about 2.2 million clones, just under 95% of which are singletons. CD45RO-negative CD8 cells positively selected for CCR7 made up the naive population, which excluded terminally differentiated effector memory CD45RA+ cells. The source material was naive CD8+ T cells from PBMCs. The receptor set was obtained from a man aged 18 to 30 in good health. Some clones in this sample may be carry-over from other donors' samples.

The rearrangement links TRBV4-1 to TRBJ1-5; D gene unclear. Germline V gene sequence: CDR1 MGHRA, CDR2 YSYEKL. The CDR3 length is 16 residues. With 1 base removed from V and 0 bases from J, the gap between germline ends came to 10 bases. CDR3 amino acids: CASSQAHFNSNQPQHF. CDR3 sequence (DNA): TGCGCCAGCAGCCAAGCTCACTTCAATAGCAATCAGCCCCAGCATTTT.

As regards this clone: In the same sample, other DNA sequences code for this CDR3. This rearrangement joins TRBV27 to TRBJ2-1; 8 positions agree with TRBD2. The CDR3 is made up of 15 amino acids. After removal of 2 bases from V and 3 bases from J, the junction contained 3 bases not matched to a gene. Germline V CDR1 and CDR2: MNHEY, SMNVEV (reference sequence). The CDR3 coding sequence is TGTGCCAGCAGTTTAGGGAGCGGGGGCTACAATGAGCAGTTCTTC. Amino acids: CASSLGSGGYNEQFF.

The J gene is TRBJ2-7, the V gene TRBV13; possibly TRBD2 for D (6 bases). V gave up 6 bases and J gave up 9 bases, with 27 bases separating them. This CDR3 comprises 16 residues. Germline-derived CDR1 and CDR2 are PRHDT and FYEKMQ (reference sequence). The DNA for the CDR3 is TGTGCCAGCAGTCTCATGGCGGGAACTATCCCTACGAGGCAGTACTTC. Its protein product is CASSLMAGTIPTRQYF. Full variable domain (outside the CDR3, taken from reference TRBV13 and TRBJ2-7): AAGVIQSPRHLIKEKRETATLKCYPIPRHDTVYWYQQGPGQDPQFLISFYEKMQSDKGSIPDRFSAQQFSDYHSELNMSSLELGDSALYFCASSLMAGTIPTRQYFGPGTRLTVT.

The chain links TRBV4-1 to TRBJ2-7; TRBD1 agrees at 9 bases. With V trimmed by 2 bases and J by 5 bases, 10 bases remained unmatched. Germline V gene sequence: CDR1 MGHRA, CDR2 YSYEKL. This CDR3 is built from 16 residues. CDR3 nucleotide sequence: TGCGCCAGCAGCCAAACTGGACGGGACAGGGTAAACGAGCAGTACTTC. This sequence encodes CASSQTGRDRVNEQYF.

This sequence joins TRBV7-8 and TRBJ2-7; a possible D gene is TRBD2 (5 bases). Trimming cost V 0 bases and J 6 bases, with 15 bases left between them. Germline values: CDR1 SGHVS, CDR2 FQNEAQ. The CDR3 is made up of 15 amino acids. The CDR3 reads CASSLAPGMPFEQYF. The CDR3 DNA follows: TGTGCCAGCAGCTTAGCCCCGGGAATGCCCTTCGAGCAGTACTTC.

The chain uses TRBV28 and TRBJ2-6; no firm D call. Between the trimmed V and J ends, which lost 10 bases and 0 bases, there was a span of 10 bases. The CDR3 contains 14 residues. The germline CDR1 and CDR2 sequences are MDHEN and SYDVKM. CDR3 in DNA: TGTGCCACCGATCAGCCCTCTGGGGCCAACGTCCTGACTTTC. Protein sequence: CATDQPSGANVLTF. The complete variable domain, with remaining parts taken from reference TRBV28 and TRBJ2-6, reads DVKVTQSSRYLVKRTGEKVFLECVQDMDHENMFWYRQDPGLGLRLIYFSYDVKMKEKGDIPEGYSVSREKKERFSLILESASTNQTSMYLCATDQPSGANVLTFGAGSRLTVL.

In regard to this clone: The same CDR3 arises from other DNA sequences in this sample as well. V gene TRBV27 combines with J gene TRBJ1-1, with D perhaps matching TRBD1 (5 bases). Germline V gene lookup returns CDR1 MNHEY and CDR2 SMNVEV (reference sequence). V gave up 2 bases and J gave up 5 bases, with 9 bases separating them. This CDR3 has 13 residues. CDR3 coding DNA: TGTGCCAGCAGTTTAGGGGCTTGGACTGAAGCTTTCTTT. Translation gives CASSLGAWTEAFF.

V usage is TRBV27 and J usage is TRBJ1-1; no firm D call. CDR1 is MNHEY, CDR2 SMNVEV, per germline (reference sequence). The V end lost 8 bases, the J end lost 3 bases, and 13 bases lay between the germline ends. The CDR3 runs 13 residues. In DNA, the CDR3 is TGTGCCAGCGGCCTTCACTTCTACACTGAAGCTTTCTTT. Translation gives CASGLHFYTEAFF.

The chain has TRBV28 and TRBJ1-2, with 7 bases that match TRBD1. The CDR3 length is 15 residues. Germline V gives CDR1 MDHEN, CDR2 SYDVKM. The trim removed 2 bases at V and 4 bases at J, leaving 7 bases unmatched. Here the CDR3 reads CASSLTTGAFYGYTF. The CDR3 DNA reads TGTGCCAGCAGTTTAACTACAGGGGCTTTCTATGGCTACACCTTC.

The chain carries TRBV29-1 and TRBJ2-7; D is possibly TRBD1 or TRBD2 (5 bases each). Trimming stripped 6 bases from V and 3 bases from J, with 12 bases between. Per the germline V gene, CDR1 is SQVTM and CDR2 is ANQGSEA. This CDR3 comprises 12 residues. Here the CDR3 reads CSVGLGDYEQYF. The CDR3 DNA reads TGCAGCGTGGGGTTGGGGGACTACGAGCAGTACTTC.

This clone came up a few times. This sample includes further DNA sequences coding for the same CDR3. This CDR3 reads CASSLGTNYEQYF. Written as DNA, the CDR3 is TGTGCCAGCAGCTTAGGTACGAACTACGAGCAGTACTTC. The chain combines TRBV7-6 with TRBJ2-7; D remains unclear. The CDR3 is 13 amino acids. V lost 1 base, J lost 3 bases, and 7 bases lay in between. CDR1 is SGHVS, CDR2 FNYEAQ, per germline. The whole variable domain, filled in from reference TRBV7-6 and TRBJ2-7, reads GAGVSQSPRYKVTKRGQDVALRCDPISGHVSLYWYRQALGQGPEFLTYFNYEAQQDKSGLPNDRFSAERPEGSISTLTIQRTEQRDSAMYRCASSLGTNYEQYFGPGTRLTVT.

The table lists this clone with a count of one. This chain connects TRBV30 to TRBJ2-3, with 9 bases matching TRBD2. The CDR3 length is 19 residues. V trimming: 0 bases; J trimming: 1 base; junction bases outside the gene matches: 14. Germline lookup yields CDR1 GTSNPN and CDR2 SVGIG (reference sequence). The CDR3 sequence is CAWSVWLAGSTMGTDTQYF. CDR3 in DNA: TGTGCCTGGAGTGTATGGCTAGCGGGAAGCACGATGGGCACAGATACGCAGTATTTT.

CDR3 coding DNA: TGTGCCAGCAGCCACATGAACACCGGGGAGCTGTTTTTT. This codes for CASSHMNTGELFF. This rearrangement joins TRBV7-3 to TRBJ2-2; D call uncertain. The V end was cut by 5 bases, the J end by 1 base, with 5 bases between. The CDR3 is 13 residues long. The germline V gene encodes CDR1 SGHTA and CDR2 FQGTGA. Looking up the rest from reference TRBV7-3 and TRBJ2-2 gives the full variable domain: GAGVSQTPSNKVTEKGKYVELRCDPISGHTALYWYRQSLGQGPEFLIYFQGTGAADDSGLPNDRFFAVRPEGSVSTLKIQRTERGDSAVYLCASSHMNTGELFFGEGSRLTVL.

The rearrangement joins TRBV7-9 to TRBJ2-7, with 7 bases lining up with TRBD1. The CDR3 covers 15 residues. V was pared by 6 bases and J by 4 bases, with 12 bases of the junction left unmatched. CDR1 and CDR2 from the germline V gene are SEHNR and FQNEAQ (reference sequence). DNA of the CDR3: TGTGCCAGCAGTCCAGAACGGGACAGCGTTTACGAGCAGTACTTC. Its protein product is CASSPERDSVYEQYF.